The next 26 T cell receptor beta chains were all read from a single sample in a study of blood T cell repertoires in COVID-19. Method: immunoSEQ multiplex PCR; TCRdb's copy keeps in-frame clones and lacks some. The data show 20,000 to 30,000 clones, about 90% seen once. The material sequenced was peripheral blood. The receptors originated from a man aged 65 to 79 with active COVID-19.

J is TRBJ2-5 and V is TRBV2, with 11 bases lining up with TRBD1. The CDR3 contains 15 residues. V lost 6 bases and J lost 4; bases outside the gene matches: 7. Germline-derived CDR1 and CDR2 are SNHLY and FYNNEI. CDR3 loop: CASSRDRGAVETQYF. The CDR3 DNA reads TGTGCCAGCAGCAGGGACAGGGGGGCTGTAGAGACCCAGTACTTC.

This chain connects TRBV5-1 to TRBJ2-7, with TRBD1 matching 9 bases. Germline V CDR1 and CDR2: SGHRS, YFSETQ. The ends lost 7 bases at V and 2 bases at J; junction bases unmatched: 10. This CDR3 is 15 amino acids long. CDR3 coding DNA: TGCGCCAGCCATTTAGGGGACAGGGATACCTACGAGCAGTACTTC. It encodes CASHLGDRDTYEQYF.

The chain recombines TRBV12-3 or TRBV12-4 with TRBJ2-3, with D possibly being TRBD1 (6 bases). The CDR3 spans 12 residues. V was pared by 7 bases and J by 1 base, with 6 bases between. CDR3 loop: CASNRGTDTQYF. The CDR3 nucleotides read TGTGCCAGCAACAGGGGCACAGATACGCAGTATTTT.

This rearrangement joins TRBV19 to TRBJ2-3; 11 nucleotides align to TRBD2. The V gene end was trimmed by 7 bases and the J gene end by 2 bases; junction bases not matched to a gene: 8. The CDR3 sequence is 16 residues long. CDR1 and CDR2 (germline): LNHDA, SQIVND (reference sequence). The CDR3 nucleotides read TGTGCCAGTACCCCCGGACTAGCGGGCCCCACAGATACGCAGTATTTT. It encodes CASTPGLAGPTDTQYF.

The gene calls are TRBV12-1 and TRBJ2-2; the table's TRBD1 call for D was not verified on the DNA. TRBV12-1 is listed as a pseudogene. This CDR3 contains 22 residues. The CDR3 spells CASSFELGPQPDRSSNTGELFF. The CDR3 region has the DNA TGTGCCAGCAGCTTTGAGTTGGGACCCCAGCCCGACAGGTCGTCGAACACCGGGGAGCTGTTTTTT.

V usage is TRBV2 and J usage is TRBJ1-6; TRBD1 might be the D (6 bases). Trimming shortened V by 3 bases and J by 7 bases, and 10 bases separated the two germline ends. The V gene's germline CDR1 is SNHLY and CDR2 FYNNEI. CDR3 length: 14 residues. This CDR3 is CASSEGTQNSPLHF. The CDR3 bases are TGTGCCAGCAGTGAGGGGACACAGAATTCACCCCTCCACTTT.

DNA of the CDR3: TGTGCCAGCAGCGTAGGACAGGGGGCGAAGGAGACCCAGTACTTC. It specifies CASSVGQGAKETQYF. The rearrangement uses TRBV5-8 and TRBJ2-5; 11 positions match TRBD1. V shed 4 bases and J 5 bases; nucleotides not matched to a gene: 7. The CDR3 has 15 amino acids. Germline assignment: CDR1 SGHTS and CDR2 YDEGEE. Full variable domain (rest looked up from reference TRBV5-8 and TRBJ2-5): EAGVTQSPTHLIKTRGQQATLRCSPISGHTSVYWYQQALGLGLQFLLWYDEGEERNRGNFPPRFSGRQFPNYSSELNVNALELEDSALYLCASSVGQGAKETQYFGPGTRLLVL.

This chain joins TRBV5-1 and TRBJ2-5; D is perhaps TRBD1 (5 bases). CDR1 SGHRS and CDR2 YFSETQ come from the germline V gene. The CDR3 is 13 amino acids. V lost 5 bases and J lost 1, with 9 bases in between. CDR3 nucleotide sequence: TGCGCCAGCAGATTCGACAGCCAAGAGACCCAGTACTTC. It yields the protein CASRFDSQETQYF. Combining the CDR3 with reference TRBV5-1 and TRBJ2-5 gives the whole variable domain KAGVTQTPRYLIKTRGQQVTLSCSPISGHRSVSWYQQTPGQGLQFLFEYFSETQRNKGNFPGRFSGRQFSNSRSEMNVSTLELGDSALYLCASRFDSQETQYFGPGTRLLVL.

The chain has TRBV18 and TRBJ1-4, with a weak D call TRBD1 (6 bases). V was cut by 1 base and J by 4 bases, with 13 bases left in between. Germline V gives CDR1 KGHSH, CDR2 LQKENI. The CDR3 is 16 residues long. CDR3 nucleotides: TGTGCCAGCTCACCACTAGGCGGGGGCGGTAATGAAAAACTGTTTTTT. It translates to CASSPLGGGGNEKLFF.

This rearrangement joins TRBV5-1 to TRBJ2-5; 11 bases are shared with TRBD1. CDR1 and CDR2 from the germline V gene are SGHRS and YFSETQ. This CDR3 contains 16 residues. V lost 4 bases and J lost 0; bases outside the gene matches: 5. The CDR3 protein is CASSPGTGGYQETQYF. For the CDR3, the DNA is TGCGCCAGCAGCCCTGGGACAGGGGGATACCAAGAGACCCAGTACTTC.

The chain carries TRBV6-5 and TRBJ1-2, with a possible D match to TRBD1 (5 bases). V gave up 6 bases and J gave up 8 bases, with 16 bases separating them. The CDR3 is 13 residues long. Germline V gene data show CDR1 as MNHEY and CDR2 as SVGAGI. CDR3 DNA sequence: TGTGCCAGCAGAGGGACTGCTCTTGTAGGCTACACCTTC. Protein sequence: CASRGTALVGYTF.

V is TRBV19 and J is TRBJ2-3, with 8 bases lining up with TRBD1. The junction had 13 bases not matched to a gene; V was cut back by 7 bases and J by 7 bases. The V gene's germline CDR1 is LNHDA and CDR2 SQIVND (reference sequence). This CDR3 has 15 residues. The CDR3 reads CASNPTGQAGYTQYF. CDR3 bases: TGTGCCAGTAACCCCACGGGACAGGCGGGATATACGCAGTATTTT. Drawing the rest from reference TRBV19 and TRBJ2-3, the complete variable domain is DGGITQSPKYLFRKEGQNVTLSCEQNLNHDAMYWYRQDPGQGLRLIYYSQIVNDFQKGDIAEGYSVSREKKESFPLTVTSAQKNPTAFYLCASNPTGQAGYTQYFGPGTRLTVL.

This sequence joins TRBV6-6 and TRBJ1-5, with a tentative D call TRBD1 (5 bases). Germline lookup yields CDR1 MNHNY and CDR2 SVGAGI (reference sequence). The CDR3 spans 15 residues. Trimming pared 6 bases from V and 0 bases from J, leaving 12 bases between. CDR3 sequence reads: CASRSTDRSNQPQHF. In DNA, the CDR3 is TGTGCCAGCAGGTCGACAGATCGTAGCAATCAGCCCCAGCATTTT.

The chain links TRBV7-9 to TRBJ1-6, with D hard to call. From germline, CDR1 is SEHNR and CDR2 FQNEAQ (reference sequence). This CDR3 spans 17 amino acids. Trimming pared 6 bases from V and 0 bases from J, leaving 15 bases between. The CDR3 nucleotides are TGTGCCAGCAGTTCGGGTGACGGAAGCTCCTATAATTCACCCCTCCACTTT. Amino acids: CASSSGDGSSYNSPLHF.

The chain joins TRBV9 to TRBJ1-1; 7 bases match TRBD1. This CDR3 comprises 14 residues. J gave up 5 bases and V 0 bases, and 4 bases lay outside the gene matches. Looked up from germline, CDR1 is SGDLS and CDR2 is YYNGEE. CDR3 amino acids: CASSVVGGWTEAFF. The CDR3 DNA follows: TGTGCCAGCAGCGTAGTAGGGGGCTGGACTGAAGCTTTCTTT.

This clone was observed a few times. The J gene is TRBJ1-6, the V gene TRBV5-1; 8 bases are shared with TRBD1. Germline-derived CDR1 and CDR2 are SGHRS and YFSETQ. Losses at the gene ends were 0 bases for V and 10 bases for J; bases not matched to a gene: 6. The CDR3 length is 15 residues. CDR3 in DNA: TGCGCCAGCAGCTTGGAGACAGGGGTCGGATCACCCCTCCACTTT. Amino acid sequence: CASSLETGVGSPLHF.

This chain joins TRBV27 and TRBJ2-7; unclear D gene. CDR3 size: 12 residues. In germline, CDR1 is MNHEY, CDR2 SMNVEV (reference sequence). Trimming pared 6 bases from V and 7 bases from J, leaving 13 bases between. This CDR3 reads CASRWAGGEQYF. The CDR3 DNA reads TGTGCCAGCAGATGGGCAGGTGGGGAGCAGTACTTC.

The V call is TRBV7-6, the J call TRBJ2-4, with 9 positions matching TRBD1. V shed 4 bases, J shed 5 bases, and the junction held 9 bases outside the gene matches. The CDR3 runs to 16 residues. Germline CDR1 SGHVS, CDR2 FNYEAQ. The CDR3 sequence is CASSSFPGQGQNIQYF. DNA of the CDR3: TGTGCCAGCAGCTCCTTCCCGGGACAGGGCCAAAACATTCAGTACTTC.

The CDR3 loop reads CASSAAVGPSGNTIYF. The CDR3 DNA reads as TGTGCCAGCAGTGCGGCAGTGGGGCCCTCTGGAAACACCATATATTTT. The J gene is TRBJ1-3, the V gene TRBV2; perhaps TRBD1 as D (5 bases). The germline gives CDR1 SNHLY, CDR2 FYNNEI. The V end was cut by 4 bases, the J end by 0 bases, with 13 bases between. The CDR3 covers 16 residues.

CDR3 in DNA: TGTGCCAGCAGCCCGTCCGGGACAGACCACAATGAGCAGTTCTTC. Residues: CASSPSGTDHNEQFF. This chain uses TRBV11-3 with TRBJ2-1; 7 bases are a match to TRBD1. V lost 5 bases, J lost 5 bases, and 9 bases stayed unmatched. Germline V gene sequence: CDR1 SGHNT, CDR2 YENEEA. The length of the CDR3 is 15 residues.

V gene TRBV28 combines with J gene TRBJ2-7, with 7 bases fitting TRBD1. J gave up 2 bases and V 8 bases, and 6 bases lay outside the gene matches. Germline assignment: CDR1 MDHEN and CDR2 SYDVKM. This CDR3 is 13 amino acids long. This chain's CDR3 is CASGYRGTYEQYF. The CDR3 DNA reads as TGTGCCAGCGGGTACAGGGGCACCTACGAGCAGTACTTC.

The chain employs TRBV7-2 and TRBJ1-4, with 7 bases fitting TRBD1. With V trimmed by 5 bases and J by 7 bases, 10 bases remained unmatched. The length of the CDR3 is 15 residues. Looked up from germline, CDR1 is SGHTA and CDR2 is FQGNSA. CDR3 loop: CASSPSTGVGEKLFF. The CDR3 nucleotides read TGTGCCAGCAGCCCCAGTACAGGGGTTGGTGAAAAACTGTTTTTT. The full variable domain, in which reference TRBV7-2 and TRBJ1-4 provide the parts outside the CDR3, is GAGVSQSPSNKVTEKGKDVELRCDPISGHTALYWYRQSLGQGLEFLIYFQGNSAPDKSGLPSDRFSAERTGGSVSTLTIQRTQQEDSAVYLCASSPSTGVGEKLFFGSGTQLSVL.

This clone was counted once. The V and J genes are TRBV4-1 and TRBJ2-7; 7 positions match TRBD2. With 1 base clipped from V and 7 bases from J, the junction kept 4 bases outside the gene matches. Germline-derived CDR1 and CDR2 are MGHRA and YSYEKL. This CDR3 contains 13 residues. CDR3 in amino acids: CASSQGGSQEQYF. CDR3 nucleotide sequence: TGCGCCAGCAGCCAAGGCGGGAGCCAAGAGCAGTACTTC.

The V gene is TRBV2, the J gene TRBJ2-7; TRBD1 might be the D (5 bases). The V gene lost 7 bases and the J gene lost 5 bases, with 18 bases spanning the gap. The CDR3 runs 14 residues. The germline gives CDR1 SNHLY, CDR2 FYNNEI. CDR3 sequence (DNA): TGTGCCAGCACCCACATTACGACAGACGACGAGCAGTACTTC. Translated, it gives CASTHITTDDEQYF.

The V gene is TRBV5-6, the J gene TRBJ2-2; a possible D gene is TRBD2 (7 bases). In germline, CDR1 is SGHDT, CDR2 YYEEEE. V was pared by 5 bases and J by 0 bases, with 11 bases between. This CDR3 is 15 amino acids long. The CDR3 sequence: CASRRGHANTGELFF. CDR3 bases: TGTGCCAGCAGGCGGGGGCACGCGAACACCGGGGAGCTGTTTTTT.

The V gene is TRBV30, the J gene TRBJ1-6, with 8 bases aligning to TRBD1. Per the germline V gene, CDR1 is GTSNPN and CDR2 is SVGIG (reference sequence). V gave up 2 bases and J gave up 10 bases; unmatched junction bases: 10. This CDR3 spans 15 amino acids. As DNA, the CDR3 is TGTGCCTGGAGTCCCAGGACAGGGCTAGGGTCACCCCTCCACTTT. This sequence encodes CAWSPRTGLGSPLHF.